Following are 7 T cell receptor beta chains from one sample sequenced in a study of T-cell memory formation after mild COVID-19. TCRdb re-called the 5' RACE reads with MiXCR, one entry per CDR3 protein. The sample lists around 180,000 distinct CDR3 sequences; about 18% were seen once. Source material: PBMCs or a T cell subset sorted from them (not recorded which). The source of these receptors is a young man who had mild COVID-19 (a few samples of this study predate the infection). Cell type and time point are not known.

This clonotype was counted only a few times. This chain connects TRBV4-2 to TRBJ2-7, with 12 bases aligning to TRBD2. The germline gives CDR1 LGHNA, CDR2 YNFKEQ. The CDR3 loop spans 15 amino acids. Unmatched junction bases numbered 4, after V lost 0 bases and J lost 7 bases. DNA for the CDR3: TGTGCCAGCAGCCAAGAACTAGCGGGGGGAAAAGAGCAGTACTTC. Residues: CASSQELAGGKEQYF.

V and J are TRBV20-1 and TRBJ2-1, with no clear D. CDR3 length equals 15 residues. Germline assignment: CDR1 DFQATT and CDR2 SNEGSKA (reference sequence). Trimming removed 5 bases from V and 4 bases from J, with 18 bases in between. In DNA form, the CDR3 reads TGCAGTGCTCCTCCTCCCGGCCGGTTTTACAATGAGCAGTTCTTC. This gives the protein CSAPPPGRFYNEQFF.

Here the CDR3 DNA reads TGCAGTGCGGATCCCGGGGATGAAAAACTGTTTTTT. It is translated as CSADPGDEKLFF. The chain links TRBV20-1 to TRBJ1-4; unclear D gene. The V gene's germline CDR1 is DFQATT and CDR2 SNEGSKA (reference sequence). Trimming took 6 bases from V and 6 from J, leaving 11 bases between them. The CDR3 runs 12 residues.

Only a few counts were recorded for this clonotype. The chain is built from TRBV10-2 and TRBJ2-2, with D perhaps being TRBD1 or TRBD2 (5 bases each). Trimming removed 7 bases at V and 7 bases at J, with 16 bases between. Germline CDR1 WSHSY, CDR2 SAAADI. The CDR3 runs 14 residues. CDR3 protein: CASTFAGRVGELFF. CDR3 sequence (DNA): TGCGCCAGCACCTTCGCAGGGCGGGTCGGGGAGCTGTTTTTT.

For the CDR3, the DNA is TGCGCCAGCGCTGGACGGCAGGGTGAGGGATACGAGCAGTACTTC. It translates to CASAGRQGEGYEQYF. The chain couples TRBV4-3 to TRBJ2-7, with D possibly being TRBD1 or TRBD2 (5 bases each). The V gene lost 8 bases and the J gene lost 4 bases, with 21 bases spanning the gap. The CDR3 consists of 15 residues. Germline CDR1 is LGHNA and CDR2 is YSLEER.

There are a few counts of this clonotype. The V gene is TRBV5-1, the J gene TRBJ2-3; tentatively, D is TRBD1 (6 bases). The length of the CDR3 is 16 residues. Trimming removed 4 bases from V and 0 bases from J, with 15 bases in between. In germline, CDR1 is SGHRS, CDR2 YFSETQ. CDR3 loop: CASSQGRAASTDTQYF. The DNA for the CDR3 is TGCGCCAGCAGCCAGGGGCGGGCGGCTAGCACAGATACGCAGTATTTT.

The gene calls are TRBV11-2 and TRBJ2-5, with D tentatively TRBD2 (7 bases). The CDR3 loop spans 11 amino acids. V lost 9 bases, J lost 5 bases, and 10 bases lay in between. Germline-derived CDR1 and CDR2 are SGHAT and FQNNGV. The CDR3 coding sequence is TGTGCCAGTGGGGGGGCGGAGACCCAGTACTTC. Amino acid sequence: CASGGAETQYF.